Following are 10 T cell receptor beta chains from one sample sequenced in a study of blood T cell repertoires in COVID-19 (dated by TCRdb to about 2020). Libraries were prepared through the immunoSEQ multiplex PCR assay. As stored in TCRdb, this immuneACCESS dataset retains in-frame rearrangements with V and J assigned. A fraction of the clones does not appear; measured against another copy, unresolved V genes explain less than half of the discrepancy, and the remainder lacks a known reason. The sample profile shows 230,000 or so clones; roughly 84% of them were found once. The top ten clonotypes cover approximately 4.8% of the sample. The material sequenced was peripheral blood. These receptors all come from a man aged 45-65 years with active or convalescent COVID-19.

The chain has TRBV20-1 and TRBJ2-2; TRBD2 is a possible D gene (5 bases). The CDR3 is 13 residues long. The germline gives CDR1 DFQATT, CDR2 SNEGSKA (reference sequence). V lost 3 bases to trimming and J lost 1 base, with 6 bases between them. The CDR3 sequence: CSASAGNTGELFF. CDR3 nucleotide sequence: TGCAGTGCTAGTGCGGGGAACACCGGGGAGCTGTTTTTT.

The chain employs TRBV11-2 and TRBJ1-2; D is unresolved. CDR3 length: 15 amino acids. Trimming pared 0 bases from V and 5 bases from J, leaving 13 bases between. The V gene's germline CDR1 is SGHAT and CDR2 FQNNGV. CDR3 protein: CASSLDQVAGYGYTF. In nucleotides, the CDR3 is TGTGCCAGCAGCTTAGATCAGGTGGCGGGATATGGCTACACCTTC.

The V call is TRBV7-9, the J call TRBJ1-5, with 12 bases fitting TRBD1. CDR3 length: 17 residues. V gave up 5 bases and J gave up 2 bases; unmatched junction bases: 7. Per the germline V gene, CDR1 is SEHNR and CDR2 is FQNEAQ (reference sequence). CDR3 nucleotide sequence: TGTGCCAGCAGCGCCCCGGGACAGGGGGCCGGCAATCAGCCCCAGCATTTT. Translated: CASSAPGQGAGNQPQHF.

The V gene is TRBV19, the J gene TRBJ2-5; unclear D gene. Germline CDR1 LNHDA, CDR2 SQIVND (reference sequence). V was shortened by 6 bases and J by 5 bases, with 19 bases between the two germline ends. The CDR3 extends over 15 amino acids. In nucleotides, the CDR3 is TGTGCCAGTAGGGCGACACACCCTTCCGCGGAGACCCAGTACTTC. Encoded protein: CASRATHPSAETQYF. Full variable domain (outside the CDR3, taken from reference TRBV19 and TRBJ2-5): DGGITQSPKYLFRKEGQNVTLSCEQNLNHDAMYWYRQDPGQGLRLIYYSQIVNDFQKGDIAEGYSVSREKKESFPLTVTSAQKNPTAFYLCASRATHPSAETQYFGPGTRLLVL.

The chain has TRBV6-1 and TRBJ2-7; D call uncertain. The CDR3 spans 12 residues. Germline V gene sequence: CDR1 MNHNS, CDR2 SASEGT. Trimming left V 2 bases short and J 3 bases short, with 5 bases between. CDR3 coding DNA: TGTGCCAGCAGTGAACTCGGCTACGAGCAGTACTTC. Translating gives CASSELGYEQYF.

The rearrangement links TRBV4-2 to TRBJ2-3; TRBD2 matches 15 bases. CDR1 is LGHNA, CDR2 YNFKEQ, per germline. The CDR3 spans 17 residues. Trimming removed 0 bases from V and 3 bases from J; junction bases left unmatched: 1. This CDR3 reads CASSQDGTSGGTDTQYF. In nucleotides, the CDR3 is TGTGCCAGCAGCCAAGATGGGACTAGCGGGGGGACAGATACGCAGTATTTT.

V gene TRBV19 combines with J gene TRBJ1-2; D is perhaps TRBD1 (6 bases). Germline CDR1 LNHDA, CDR2 SQIVND (reference sequence). This CDR3 is built from 14 residues. V was clipped by 6 bases and J by 5 bases, with 16 bases between them. CDR3 nucleotide sequence: TGTGCCAGTAGCCGGGACAACTCAGGGTATGGCTACACCTTC. It codes for CASSRDNSGYGYTF. Looking up the rest from reference TRBV19 and TRBJ1-2 gives the full variable domain: DGGITQSPKYLFRKEGQNVTLSCEQNLNHDAMYWYRQDPGQGLRLIYYSQIVNDFQKGDIAEGYSVSREKKESFPLTVTSAQKNPTAFYLCASSRDNSGYGYTFGSGTRLTVV.

This clone was detected only a few times. The gene calls are TRBV19 and TRBJ1-1; tentative D call: TRBD1 (5 bases). This CDR3 contains 12 residues. Germline lookup yields CDR1 LNHDA and CDR2 SQIVND (reference sequence). The V gene lost 11 bases and the J gene lost 6 bases, with 16 bases spanning the gap. The CDR3 reads CASGRGAAEAFF. CDR3 bases: TGTGCCTCGGGGCGGGGCGCGGCTGAAGCTTTCTTT.

The chain has TRBV9 and TRBJ2-1, with 10 bases that match TRBD2. The trim removed 0 bases at V and 10 bases at J, leaving 13 bases unmatched. The CDR3 contains 17 residues. Germline V lookup: CDR1 SGDLS, CDR2 YYNGEE. CDR3 in DNA: TGTGCCAGCAGCGTAGGGACTAGCGGTACCCGGATGGGGGAGCAGTTCTTC. Amino acids: CASSVGTSGTRMGEQFF. The variable domain in full, completed from reference TRBV9 and TRBJ2-1, reads DSGVTQTPKHLITATGQRVTLRCSPRSGDLSVYWYQQSLDQGLQFLIQYYNGEERAKGNILERFSAQQFPDLHSELNLSSLELGDSALYFCASSVGTSGTRMGEQFFGPGTRLTVL.

The chain uses TRBV5-4 and TRBJ2-7, with TRBD2 identical over 11 bases. The germline CDR1 and CDR2 sequences are SGHNT and YYREEE (reference sequence). This CDR3 has 16 amino acids. Germline trimming cut 3 bases from V and 2 bases from J; bases unmatched to any gene: 7. The DNA for the CDR3 is TGTGCCAGCAGCTCACCCACTAGCGGGGGAACCTACGAGCAGTACTTC. Its protein product is CASSSPTSGGTYEQYF.